What follows is one TCR beta chain and its context. The sample originates from a study of molecular identifiers for immune sequencing clone quantification. The CDR3 consists of 18 residues. Germline lookup yields CDR1 MGHRA and CDR2 YSYEKL. J gave up 3 bases and V 1 base, and 10 bases lay outside the gene matches. TCRdb passed the PCR reads through MiXCR, listing each CDR3 protein once. The table lists about half a million distinct CDR3 sequences, approximately 25% of them singletons. The chain links TRBV4-1 to TRBJ2-2, with 8 nucleotides matching TRBD2. The clonotype comes from a human donor in good health. Some libraries in this study had Jurkat cell RNA spiked in. The sequencing sample was made of naive CD8+ T cells from blood, with Jurkat cell RNA spiked in. Subset noted: FACS-sorted CD8+CD4-CCR7+CD45RA+ naive T cells. The CDR3 sequence: CASSQVSAGDRDTGELFF. The CDR3 DNA sequence: TGCGCCAGCAGCCAAGTATCAGCGGGAGATCGAGACACCGGGGAGCTGTTTTTT.